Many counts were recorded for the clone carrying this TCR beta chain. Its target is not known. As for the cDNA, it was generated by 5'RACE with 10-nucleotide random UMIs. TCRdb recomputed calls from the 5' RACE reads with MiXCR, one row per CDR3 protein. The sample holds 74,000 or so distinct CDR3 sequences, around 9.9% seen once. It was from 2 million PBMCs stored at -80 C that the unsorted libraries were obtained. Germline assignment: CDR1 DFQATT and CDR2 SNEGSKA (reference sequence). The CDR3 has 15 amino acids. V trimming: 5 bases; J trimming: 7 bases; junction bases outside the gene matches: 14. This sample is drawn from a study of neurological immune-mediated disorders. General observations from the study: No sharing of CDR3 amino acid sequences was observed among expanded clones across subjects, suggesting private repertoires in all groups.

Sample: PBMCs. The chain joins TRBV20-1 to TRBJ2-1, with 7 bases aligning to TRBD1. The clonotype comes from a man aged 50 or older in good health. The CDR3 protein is CSALSRGQAKNEQFF. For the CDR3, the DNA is TGCAGTGCTCTATCTCGAGGACAGGCGAAGAATGAGCAGTTCTTC.